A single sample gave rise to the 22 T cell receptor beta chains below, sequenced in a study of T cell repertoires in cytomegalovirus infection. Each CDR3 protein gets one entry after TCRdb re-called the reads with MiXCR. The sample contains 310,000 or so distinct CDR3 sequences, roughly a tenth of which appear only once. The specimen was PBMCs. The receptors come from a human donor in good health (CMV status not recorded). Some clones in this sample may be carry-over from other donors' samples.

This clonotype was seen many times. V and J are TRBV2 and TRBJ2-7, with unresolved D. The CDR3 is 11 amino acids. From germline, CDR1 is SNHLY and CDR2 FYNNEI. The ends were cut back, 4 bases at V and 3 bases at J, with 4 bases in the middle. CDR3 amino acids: CASSAGYEQYV. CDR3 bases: TGTGCCAGCAGTGCTGGCTACGAGCAGTACGTC.

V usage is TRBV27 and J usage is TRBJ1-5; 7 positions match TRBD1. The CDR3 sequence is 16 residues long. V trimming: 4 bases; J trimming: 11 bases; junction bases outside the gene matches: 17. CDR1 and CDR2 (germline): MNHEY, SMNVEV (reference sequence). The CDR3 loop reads CASSSLVKGAEEAQHF. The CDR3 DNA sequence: TGTGCCAGCAGTTCCCTCGTAAAGGGGGCCGAAGAGGCCCAGCATTTT.

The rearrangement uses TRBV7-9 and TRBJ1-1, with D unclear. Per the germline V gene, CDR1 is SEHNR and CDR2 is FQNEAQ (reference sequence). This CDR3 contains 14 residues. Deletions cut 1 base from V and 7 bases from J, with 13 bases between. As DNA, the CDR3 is TGTGCCAGCAGCTTAGGTGGCAGTGCCTTTGAAGCTTTCTTT. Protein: CASSLGGSAFEAFF. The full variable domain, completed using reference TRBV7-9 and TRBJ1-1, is DTGVSQNPRHKITKRGQNVTFRCDPISEHNRLYWYRQTLGQGPEFLTYFQNEAQLEKSRLLSDRFSAERPKGSFSTLEIQRTEQGDSAMYLCASSLGGSAFEAFFGQGTRLTVV.

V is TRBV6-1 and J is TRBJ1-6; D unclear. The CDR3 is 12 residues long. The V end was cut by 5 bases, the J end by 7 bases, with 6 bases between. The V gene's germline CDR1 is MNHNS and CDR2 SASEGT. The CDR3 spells CASSSLNSPLHF. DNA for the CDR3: TGTGCCAGCAGTTCGCTAAATTCACCCCTCCACTTT.

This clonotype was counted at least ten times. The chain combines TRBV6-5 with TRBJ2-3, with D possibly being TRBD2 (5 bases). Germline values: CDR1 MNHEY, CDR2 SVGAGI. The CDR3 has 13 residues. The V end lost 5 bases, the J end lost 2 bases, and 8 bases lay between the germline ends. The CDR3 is CASSPRDTDTQYF. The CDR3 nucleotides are TGTGCCAGCAGTCCCCGGGACACAGATACGCAGTATTTT.

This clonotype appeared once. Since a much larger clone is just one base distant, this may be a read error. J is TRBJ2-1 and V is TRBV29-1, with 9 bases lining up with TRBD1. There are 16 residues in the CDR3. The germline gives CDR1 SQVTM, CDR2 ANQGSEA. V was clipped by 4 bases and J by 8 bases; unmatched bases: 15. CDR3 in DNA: TGCAGCGTTGTTCATACCGGGACAGGGAAATACGATGAGCAGTTCTTC. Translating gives CSVVHTGTGKYDEQFF.

The CDR3 sequence is CASSQPQGGNEKLFF. DNA of the CDR3: TGTGCCAGCAGCCAGCCTCAGGGAGGAAATGAAAAACTGTTTTTT. The chain carries TRBV4-2 and TRBJ1-4, with a weak D call TRBD1 (5 bases). Germline V CDR1 and CDR2: LGHNA, YNFKEQ. V lost 3 bases and J lost 5, with 13 bases in between. The CDR3 loop spans 15 amino acids.

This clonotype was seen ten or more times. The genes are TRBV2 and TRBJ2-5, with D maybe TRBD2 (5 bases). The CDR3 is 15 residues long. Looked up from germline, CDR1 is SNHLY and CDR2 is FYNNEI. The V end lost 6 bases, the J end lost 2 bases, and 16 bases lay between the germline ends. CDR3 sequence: CASRKADGGQETQYF. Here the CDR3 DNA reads TGTGCCAGCAGAAAGGCGGATGGCGGGCAAGAGACCCAGTACTTC.

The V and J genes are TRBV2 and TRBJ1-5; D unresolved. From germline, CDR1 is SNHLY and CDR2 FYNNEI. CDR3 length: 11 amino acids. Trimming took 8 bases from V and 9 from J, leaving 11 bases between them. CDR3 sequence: CASAPDGPQHF. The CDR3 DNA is TGTGCCAGCGCCCCGGATGGGCCCCAGCATTTT.

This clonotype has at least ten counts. CDR3: CASSLTGGNEQFF. The CDR3 DNA sequence: TGTGCCAGCAGCTTGACAGGGGGCAATGAGCAGTTCTTC. The V and J genes are TRBV11-3 and TRBJ2-1; 9 bases match TRBD1. The ends lost 3 bases at V and 6 bases at J; junction bases unmatched: 0. The CDR3 is 13 amino acids. In germline, CDR1 is SGHNT, CDR2 YENEEA.

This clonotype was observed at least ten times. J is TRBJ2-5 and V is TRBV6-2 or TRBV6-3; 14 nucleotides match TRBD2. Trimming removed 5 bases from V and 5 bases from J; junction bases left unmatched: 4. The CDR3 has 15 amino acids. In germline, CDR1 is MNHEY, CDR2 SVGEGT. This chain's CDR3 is CASSRLAGGPETQYF. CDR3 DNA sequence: TGTGCCAGCAGTCGACTAGCGGGGGGGCCGGAGACCCAGTACTTC.

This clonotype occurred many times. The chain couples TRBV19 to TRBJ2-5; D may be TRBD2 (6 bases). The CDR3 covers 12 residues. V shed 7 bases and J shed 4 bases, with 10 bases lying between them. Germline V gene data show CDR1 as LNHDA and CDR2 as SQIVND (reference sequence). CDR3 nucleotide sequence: TGTGCCAGTATCGGTAGCGGAGAGACCCAGTACTTC. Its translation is CASIGSGETQYF.

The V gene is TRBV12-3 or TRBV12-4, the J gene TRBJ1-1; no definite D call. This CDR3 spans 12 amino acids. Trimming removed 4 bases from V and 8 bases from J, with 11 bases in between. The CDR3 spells CASSSRPLEAFF. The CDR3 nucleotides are TGTGCCAGCAGTTCCCGACCACTGGAAGCTTTCTTT.

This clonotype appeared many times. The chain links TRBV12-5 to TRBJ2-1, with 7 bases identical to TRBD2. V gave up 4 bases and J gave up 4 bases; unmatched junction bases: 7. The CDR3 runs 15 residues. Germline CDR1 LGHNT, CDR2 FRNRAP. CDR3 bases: TGTGCTAGTGGTTCGGGGGGATCTTATTACAATGAGCAGTTCTTC. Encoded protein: CASGSGGSYYNEQFF. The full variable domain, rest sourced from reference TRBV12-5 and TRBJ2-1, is DARVTQTPRHKVTEMGQEVTMRCQPILGHNTVFWYRQTMMQGLELLAYFRNRAPLDDSGMPKDRFSAEMPDATLATLKIQPSEPRDSAVYFCASGSGGSYYNEQFFGPGTRLTVL.

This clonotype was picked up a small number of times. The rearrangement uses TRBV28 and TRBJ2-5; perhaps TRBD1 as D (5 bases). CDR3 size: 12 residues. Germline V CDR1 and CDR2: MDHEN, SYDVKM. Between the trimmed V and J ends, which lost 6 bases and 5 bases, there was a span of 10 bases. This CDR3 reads CASSQGSETQYF. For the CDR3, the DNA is TGTGCCAGCAGCCAGGGCTCGGAGACCCAGTACTTC.

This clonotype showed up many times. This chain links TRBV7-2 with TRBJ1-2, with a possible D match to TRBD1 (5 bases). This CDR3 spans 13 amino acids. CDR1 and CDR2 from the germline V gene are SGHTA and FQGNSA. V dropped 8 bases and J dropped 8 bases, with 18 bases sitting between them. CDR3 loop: CASSGSTGLGYTF. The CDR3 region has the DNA TGTGCCAGCTCAGGATCCACAGGTCTGGGCTACACCTTC.

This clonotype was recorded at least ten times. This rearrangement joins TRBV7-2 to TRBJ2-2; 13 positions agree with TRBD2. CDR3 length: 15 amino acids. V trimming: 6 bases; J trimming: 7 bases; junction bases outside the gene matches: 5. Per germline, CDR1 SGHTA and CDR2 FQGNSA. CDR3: CASRQLAGGHGELFF. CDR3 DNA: TGTGCCAGCAGGCAACTAGCGGGGGGGCACGGGGAGCTGTTTTTT. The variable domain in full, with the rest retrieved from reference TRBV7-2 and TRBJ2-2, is GAGVSQSPSNKVTEKGKDVELRCDPISGHTALYWYRQSLGQGLEFLIYFQGNSAPDKSGLPSDRFSAERTGGSVSTLTIQRTQQEDSAVYLCASRQLAGGHGELFFGEGSRLTVL.

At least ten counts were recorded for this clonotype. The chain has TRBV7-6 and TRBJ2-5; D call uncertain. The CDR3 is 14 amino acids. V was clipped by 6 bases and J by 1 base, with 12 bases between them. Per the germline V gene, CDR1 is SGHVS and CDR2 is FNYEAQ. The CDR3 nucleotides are TGTGCCAGCAGACCAGTGGTGGCCCAAGAGACCCAGTACTTC. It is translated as CASRPVVAQETQYF.

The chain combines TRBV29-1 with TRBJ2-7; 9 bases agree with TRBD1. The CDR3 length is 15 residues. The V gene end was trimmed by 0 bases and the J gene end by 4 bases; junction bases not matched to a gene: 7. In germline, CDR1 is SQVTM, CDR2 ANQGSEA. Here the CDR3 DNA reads TGCAGCGTTGAAGATGAACGGACAGGGGCTTACGAGCAGTACTTC. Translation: CSVEDERTGAYEQYF.

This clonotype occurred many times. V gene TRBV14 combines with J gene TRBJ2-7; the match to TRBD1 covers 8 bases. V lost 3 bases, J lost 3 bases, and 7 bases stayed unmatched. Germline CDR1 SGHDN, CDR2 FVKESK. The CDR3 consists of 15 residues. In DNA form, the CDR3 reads TGTGCCAGCAGCCACTTTGGGACAGGACACTACGAGCAGTACTTC. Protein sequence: CASSHFGTGHYEQYF. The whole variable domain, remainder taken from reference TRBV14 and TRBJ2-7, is EAGVTQFPSHSVIEKGQTVTLRCDPISGHDNLYWYRRVMGKEIKFLLHFVKESKQDESGMPNNRFLAERTGGTYSTLKVQPAELEDSGVYFCASSHFGTGHYEQYFGPGTRLTVT.

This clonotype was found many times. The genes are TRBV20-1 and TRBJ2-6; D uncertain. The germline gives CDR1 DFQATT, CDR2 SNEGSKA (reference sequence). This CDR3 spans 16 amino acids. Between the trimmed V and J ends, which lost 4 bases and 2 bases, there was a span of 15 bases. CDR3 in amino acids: CSAIGPGAAGANVLTF. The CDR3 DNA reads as TGCAGTGCTATAGGTCCGGGTGCGGCTGGGGCCAACGTCCTGACTTTC.

CDR3 residues: CASSSGTIVSSPLHF. CDR3 DNA: TGTGCCAGCAGCTCCGGGACTATAGTGAGTTCACCCCTCCACTTT. The chain recombines TRBV7-2 with TRBJ1-6; tentative D call: TRBD1 (5 bases). The germline V gene has CDR1 SGHTA and CDR2 FQGNSA. Trimming took 4 bases from V and 9 from J, leaving 16 bases between them. The CDR3 extends over 15 amino acids.